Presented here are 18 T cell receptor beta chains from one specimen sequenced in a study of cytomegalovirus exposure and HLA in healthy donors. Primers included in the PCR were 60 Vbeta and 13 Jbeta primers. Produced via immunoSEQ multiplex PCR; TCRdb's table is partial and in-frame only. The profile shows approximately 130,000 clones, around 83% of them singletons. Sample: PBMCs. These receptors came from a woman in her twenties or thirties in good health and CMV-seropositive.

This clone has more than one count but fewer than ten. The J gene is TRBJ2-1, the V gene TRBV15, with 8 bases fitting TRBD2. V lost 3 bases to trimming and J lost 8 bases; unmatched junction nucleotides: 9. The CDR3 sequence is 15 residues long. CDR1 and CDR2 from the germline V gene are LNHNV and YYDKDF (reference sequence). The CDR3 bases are TGTGCCACCAGCAGCCAGCGGGAGACTGGTGATGAGCAGTTCTTC. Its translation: CATSSQRETGDEQFF.

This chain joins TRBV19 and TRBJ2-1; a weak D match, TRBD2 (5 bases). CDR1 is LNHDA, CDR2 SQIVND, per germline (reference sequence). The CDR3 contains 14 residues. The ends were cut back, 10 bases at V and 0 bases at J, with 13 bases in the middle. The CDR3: CATSDSHSYNEQFF. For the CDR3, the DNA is TGTGCCACCTCGGACTCCCACTCCTACAATGAGCAGTTCTTC.

CDR3 sequence (DNA): TGCAGCGTTCGGGGAGGGCGCGGGGACCCCGGGGAGCTGTTTTTT. Encoded protein: CSVRGGRGDPGELFF. The V and J genes are TRBV29-1 and TRBJ2-2; the match to TRBD2 covers 7 bases. The trim removed 5 bases at V and 6 bases at J, leaving 12 bases unmatched. From germline, CDR1 is SQVTM and CDR2 ANQGSEA. There are 15 residues in the CDR3.

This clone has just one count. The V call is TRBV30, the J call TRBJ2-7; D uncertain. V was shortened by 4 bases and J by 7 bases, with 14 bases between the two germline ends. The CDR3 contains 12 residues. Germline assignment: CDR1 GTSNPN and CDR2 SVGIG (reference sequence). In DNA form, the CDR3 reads TGTGCCTGGACCCCCCGCACTGGTGAGCAGTACTTC. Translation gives CAWTPRTGEQYF.

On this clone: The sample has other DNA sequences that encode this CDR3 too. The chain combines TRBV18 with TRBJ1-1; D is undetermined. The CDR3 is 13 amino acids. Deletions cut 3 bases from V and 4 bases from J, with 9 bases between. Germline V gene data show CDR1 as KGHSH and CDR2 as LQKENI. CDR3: CASSPSGGTEAFF. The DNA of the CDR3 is TGTGCCAGCTCACCCTCAGGTGGCACTGAAGCTTTCTTT.

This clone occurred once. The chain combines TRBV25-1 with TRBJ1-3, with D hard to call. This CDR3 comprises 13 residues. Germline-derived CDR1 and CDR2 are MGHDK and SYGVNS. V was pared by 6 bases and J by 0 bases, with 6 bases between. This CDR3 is CASRGYSGNTIYF. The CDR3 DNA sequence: TGTGCCAGCAGGGGCTACTCTGGAAACACCATATATTTT.

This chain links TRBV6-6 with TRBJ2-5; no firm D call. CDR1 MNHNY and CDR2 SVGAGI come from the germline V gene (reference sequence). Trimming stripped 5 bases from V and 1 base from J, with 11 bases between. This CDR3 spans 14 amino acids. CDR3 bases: TGTGCCAGCAGTCCGGGTGGCCTCCAAGAGACCCAGTACTTC. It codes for CASSPGGLQETQYF.

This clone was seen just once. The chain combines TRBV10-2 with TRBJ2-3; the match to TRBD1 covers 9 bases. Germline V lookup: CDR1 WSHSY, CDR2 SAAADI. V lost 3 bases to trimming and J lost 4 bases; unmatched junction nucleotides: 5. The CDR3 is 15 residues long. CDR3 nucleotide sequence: TGCGCCAGCAGTGAATACAGGGGGCTCTCAGATACGCAGTATTTT. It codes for CASSEYRGLSDTQYF.

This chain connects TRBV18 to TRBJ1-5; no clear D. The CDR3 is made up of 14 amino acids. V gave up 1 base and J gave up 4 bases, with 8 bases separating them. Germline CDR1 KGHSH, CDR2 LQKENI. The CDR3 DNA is TGTGCCAGCTCACCACGGCCCCAAAATCAGCCCCAGCATTTT. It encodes CASSPRPQNQPQHF.

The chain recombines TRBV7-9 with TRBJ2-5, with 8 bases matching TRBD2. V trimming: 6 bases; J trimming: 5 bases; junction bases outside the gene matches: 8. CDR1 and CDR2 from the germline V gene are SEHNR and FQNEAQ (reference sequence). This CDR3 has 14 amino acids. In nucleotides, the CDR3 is TGTGCCAGCAGTCGGCAGGGCGGGGGGGAGACCCAGTACTTC. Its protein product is CASSRQGGGETQYF.

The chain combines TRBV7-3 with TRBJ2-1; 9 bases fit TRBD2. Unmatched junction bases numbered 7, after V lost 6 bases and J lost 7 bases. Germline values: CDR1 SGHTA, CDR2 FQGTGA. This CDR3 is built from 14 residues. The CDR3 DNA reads TGTGCCAGCAGTTGGCGGGGGGGCGGAAATGAGCAGTTCTTC. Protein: CASSWRGGGNEQFF.

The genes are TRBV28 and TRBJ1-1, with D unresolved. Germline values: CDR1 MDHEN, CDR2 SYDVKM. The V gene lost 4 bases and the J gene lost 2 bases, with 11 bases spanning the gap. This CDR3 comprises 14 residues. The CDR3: CASSSHDTNTEAFF. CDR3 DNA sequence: TGTGCCAGCAGTTCACATGACACCAACACTGAAGCTTTCTTT.

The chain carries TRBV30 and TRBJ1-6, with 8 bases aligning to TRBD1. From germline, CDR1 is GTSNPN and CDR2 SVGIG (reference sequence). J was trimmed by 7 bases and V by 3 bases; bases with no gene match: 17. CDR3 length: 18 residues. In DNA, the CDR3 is TGTGCCTGGAGGAGTGGGACAGGCCGTACTCAGGCCAATTCACCCCTCCACTTT. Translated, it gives CAWRSGTGRTQANSPLHF.

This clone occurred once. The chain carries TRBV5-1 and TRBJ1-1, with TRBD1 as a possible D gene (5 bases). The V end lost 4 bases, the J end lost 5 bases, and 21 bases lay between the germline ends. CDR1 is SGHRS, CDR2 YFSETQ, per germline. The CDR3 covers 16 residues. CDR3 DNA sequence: TGCGCCAGCAGCCCGGCCGGGAATGCGGGGGGGACTGAAGCTTTCTTT. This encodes CASSPAGNAGGTEAFF.

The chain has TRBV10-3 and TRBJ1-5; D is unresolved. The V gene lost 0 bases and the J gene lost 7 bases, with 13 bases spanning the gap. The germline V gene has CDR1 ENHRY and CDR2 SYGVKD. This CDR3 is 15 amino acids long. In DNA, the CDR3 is TGTGCCATCAGTGAGTCGATGTTTACCGGGCAGCCCCAGCATTTT. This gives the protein CAISESMFTGQPQHF.

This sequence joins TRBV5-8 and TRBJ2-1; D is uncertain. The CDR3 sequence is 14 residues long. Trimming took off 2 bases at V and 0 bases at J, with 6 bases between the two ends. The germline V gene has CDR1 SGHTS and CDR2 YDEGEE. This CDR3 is CASSLQTSYNEQFF. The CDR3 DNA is TGTGCCAGCAGCTTACAGACCTCCTACAATGAGCAGTTCTTC.

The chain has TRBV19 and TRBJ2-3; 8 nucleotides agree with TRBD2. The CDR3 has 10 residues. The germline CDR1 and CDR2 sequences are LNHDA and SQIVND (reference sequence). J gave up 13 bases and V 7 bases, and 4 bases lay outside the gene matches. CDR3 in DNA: TGTGCCAGTAAAGCGGGAGAAGAGTATTTT. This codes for CASKAGEEYF.

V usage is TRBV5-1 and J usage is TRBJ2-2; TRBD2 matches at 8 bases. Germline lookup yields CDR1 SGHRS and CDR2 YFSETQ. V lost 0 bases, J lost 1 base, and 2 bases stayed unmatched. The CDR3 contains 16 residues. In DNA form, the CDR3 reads TGCGCCAGCAGCTTGGGCGCGGGGGGGAACACCGGGGAGCTGTTTTTT. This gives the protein CASSLGAGGNTGELFF.